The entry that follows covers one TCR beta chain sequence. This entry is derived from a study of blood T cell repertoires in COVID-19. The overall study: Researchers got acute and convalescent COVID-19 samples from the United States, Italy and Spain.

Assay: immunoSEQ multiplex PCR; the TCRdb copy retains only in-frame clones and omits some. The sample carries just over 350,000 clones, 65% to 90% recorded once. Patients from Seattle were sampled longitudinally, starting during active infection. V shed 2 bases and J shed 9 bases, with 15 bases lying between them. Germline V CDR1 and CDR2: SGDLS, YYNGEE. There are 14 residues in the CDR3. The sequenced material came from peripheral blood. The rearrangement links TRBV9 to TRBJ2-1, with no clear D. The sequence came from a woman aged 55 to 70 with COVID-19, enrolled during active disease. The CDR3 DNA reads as TGTGCCAGCAGCGTTATTTCGACTGAGGTTGAGCAGTTCTTC. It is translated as CASSVISTEVEQFF.